This TCR beta chain is from a study of beta chain features in type 1 diabetes. Findings of the study overall: Moderate but significant shortening of TCRB CDR3s was recorded in all four CD4+ subsets from Type 1 diabetes patients. Fewer junction insertions and more nucleotide deletions appeared in type 1 diabetes patients.

The ends were cut back, 10 bases at V and 1 base at J, with 10 bases in the middle. This CDR3 comprises 12 residues. Germline CDR1 MDHEN, CDR2 SYDVKM. This clone has more than one count but fewer than ten. What it binds is not known. Expressed TCRB transcripts were sequenced because the entire RNA isolate underwent reverse transcription. The read count averaged around 4 million across naive, central memory and regulatory T cell samples. Profiling relied on immunoSEQ multiplex PCR, and the TCRdb table lists in-frame clones only, not all of them. Counted here are about 160,000 clones, around 10% occurring once; the ten biggest clones make up more than 0.4%.

The receptor comes from a man between 25 and 39 years old with type 1 diabetes. Sequencing was carried out using central memory CD4+ T cells from blood. The genes are TRBV28 and TRBJ1-2; no definite D call. The DNA for the CDR3 is TGTGCCACCACGGGGATTAACTATGGCTACACCTTC. Its protein product is CATTGINYGYTF.